Sequencing of this T cell receptor (beta chain) was carried out in a study of T cells in Graves' hyperthyroidism and ophthalmopathy. Findings of the study overall: Ophthalmopathy was predicted by the model a median of around 5.9 months ahead of onset.

Comments on this clonotype: Antigen: not known.

Template material for amplifying TCR beta CDR3 regions consisted of RNA transcripts. Initially, a first-round RT-PCR of the TCR CDR3 employed the HTBI primer set. MiXCR, run by TCRdb on the multiplex PCR reads, gives a single entry per CDR3 protein. The sample lists about 700,000 distinct CDR3 sequences; 14% were seen once. Germline V gene data show CDR1 as LNHDA and CDR2 as SQIVND (reference sequence). CDR3 length: 14 residues. Trimming stripped 5 bases from V and 3 bases from J, with 12 bases between. This TCR derives from a woman between 18 and 29 years old with Graves' hyperthyroidism. The sequencing input was blood. The chain combines TRBV19 with TRBJ2-3, with TRBD2 as a possible D gene (6 bases). CDR3 sequence reads: CASSAGTATDTQYF. In nucleotides, the CDR3 is TGTGCCAGTAGTGCCGGGACTGCTACAGATACGCAGTATTTT. The whole variable domain, remainder taken from reference TRBV19 and TRBJ2-3, is DGGITQSPKYLFRKEGQNVTLSCEQNLNHDAMYWYRQDPGQGLRLIYYSQIVNDFQKGDIAEGYSVSREKKESFPLTVTSAQKNPTAFYLCASSAGTATDTQYFGPGTRLTVL.